The source of this TCR beta chain is a study of cytomegalovirus exposure and HLA in healthy donors. Study summary: Caucasian-associated ancestry cluster membership applied to approximately 81% of 300 to 450 genotyped donors.

Though probably carrying unrecorded immune exposures, donors were nominally healthy at sampling. The PCR was carried out with 60 Vbeta primers and 13 Jbeta primers. Sequencing was performed with immunoSEQ multiplex PCR; in TCRdb, only in-frame clones are kept and a portion is missing. This sample has under 150,000 clones, with approximately 80% found just once. With 6 bases clipped from V and 0 bases from J, the junction kept 7 bases outside the gene matches. The germline V gene encodes CDR1 SNHLY and CDR2 FYNNEI. The CDR3 is 15 amino acids. Specimen: PBMCs. The receptor was isolated from a woman between 40 and 55 years old in good health and CMV-seropositive. The J gene is TRBJ2-7, the V gene TRBV2; 8 bases are shared with TRBD1. CDR3 in amino acids: CASRDRVGSSYEQYF. CDR3 DNA sequence: TGTGCCAGCAGGGACAGGGTCGGGAGCTCCTACGAGCAGTACTTC.